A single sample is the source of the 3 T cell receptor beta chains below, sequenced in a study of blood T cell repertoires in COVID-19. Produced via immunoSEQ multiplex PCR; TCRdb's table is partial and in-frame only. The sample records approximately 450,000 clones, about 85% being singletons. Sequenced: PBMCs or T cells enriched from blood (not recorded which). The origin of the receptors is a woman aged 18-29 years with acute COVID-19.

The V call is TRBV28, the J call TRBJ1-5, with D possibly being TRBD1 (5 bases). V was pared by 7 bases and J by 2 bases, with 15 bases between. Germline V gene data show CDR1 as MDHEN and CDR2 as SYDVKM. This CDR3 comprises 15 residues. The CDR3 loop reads CASIPLGVGNQPQHF. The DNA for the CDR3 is TGTGCCAGCATTCCCCTAGGGGTAGGCAATCAGCCCCAGCATTTT.

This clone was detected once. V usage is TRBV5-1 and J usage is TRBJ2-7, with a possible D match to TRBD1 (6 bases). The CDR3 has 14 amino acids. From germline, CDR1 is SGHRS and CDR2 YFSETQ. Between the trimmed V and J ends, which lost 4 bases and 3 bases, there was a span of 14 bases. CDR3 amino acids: CASSPATGHYEQYF. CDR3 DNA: TGCGCCAGCAGCCCAGCGACAGGTCACTACGAGCAGTACTTC. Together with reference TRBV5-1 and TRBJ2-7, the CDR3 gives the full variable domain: KAGVTQTPRYLIKTRGQQVTLSCSPISGHRSVSWYQQTPGQGLQFLFEYFSETQRNKGNFPGRFSGRQFSNSRSEMNVSTLELGDSALYLCASSPATGHYEQYFGPGTRLTVT.

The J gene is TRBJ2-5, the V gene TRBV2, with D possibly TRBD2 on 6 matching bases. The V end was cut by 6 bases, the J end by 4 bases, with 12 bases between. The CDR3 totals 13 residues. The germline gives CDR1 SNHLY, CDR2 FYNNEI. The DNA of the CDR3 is TGTGCCAGCAGGGAGGCGGAGGGAGAGACCCAGTACTTC. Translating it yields CASREAEGETQYF.